Listed below are T cell receptor beta chains from one sample, sequenced in a study of blood T cell repertoires in COVID-19. The assay was immunoSEQ multiplex PCR, and TCRdb's table has in-frame clones only and misses some. The sample has approximately 250,000 clones; around 87% are singletons. Sequenced input: peripheral blood. Source of these receptors: a woman in her sixties or seventies with COVID-19, enrolled during active disease. The CDR3 runs from the conserved cysteine through the conserved F or W.

>TRBV12-3/TRBV12-4|TRBJ1-4
CASRAGAVEKLFF
>TRBV10-3|TRBJ1-2
CAISAGRGGYTF
>TRBV27|TRBJ1-6
CASSFSDRNNSPLHF
>TRBV24-1|TRBJ1-1
CATLDLNTEAFF
>TRBV7-8|TRBJ1-1
CASSLRTGLSTEAFF
>TRBV12-5|TRBJ2-5
CASGVAGGPETQYF
>TRBV28|TRBJ1-5
CASSPGQQGHQPQHF
>TRBV7-2|TRBJ1-1
CASSFTGDRRSSTEAFF
>TRBV29-1|TRBJ2-1
CSVGGGRNEQFF
>TRBV7-6|TRBJ2-2
CASSPPLAGGNTGELFF